This is a list of T cell receptor beta chains from one sample in a study of T cell changes during pregnancy in multiple sclerosis. The repertoire was sequenced with immunoSEQ multiplex PCR; TCRdb's copy has only in-frame clones and lacks some. The table records tens of thousands of clones, about 87% of them present only once. The specimen was CD4+ T cells from peripheral blood mononuclear cells, collected in the first trimester of pregnancy. The origin of the receptors is a female donor with multiple sclerosis, enrolled in a pregnancy study. CDR3s include the opening cysteine and the closing phenylalanine or tryptophan. Each record gives: J gene, V gene, D gene, CDR3 protein. The D gene is left open where the match is weak.

j_gene: TRBJ2-2
v_gene: TRBV6-5
d_gene: .
CDR3aa: CASRPGTGELFF

j_gene: TRBJ1-1
v_gene: TRBV5-8
d_gene: TRBD1
CDR3aa: CASSLFQGVRTEAFF

j_gene: TRBJ1-1
v_gene: TRBV19
d_gene: TRBD1
CDR3aa: CASSSPGQGLEAFF

j_gene: TRBJ2-7
v_gene: TRBV6-1
d_gene: .
CDR3aa: CASSEDRDSYEQYF

j_gene: TRBJ2-2
v_gene: TRBV12-5
d_gene: TRBD2
CDR3aa: CASGLVLAGGDSGTGELFF

j_gene: TRBJ1-5
v_gene: TRBV7-8
d_gene: .
CDR3aa: CASSLVVTLGGSNQPQHF

j_gene: TRBJ2-7
v_gene: TRBV6-1
d_gene: .
CDR3aa: CASSGQSSYEQYF

j_gene: TRBJ2-2
v_gene: TRBV2
d_gene: TRBD2
CDR3aa: CASISSGSTGELFF

j_gene: TRBJ2-7
v_gene: TRBV6-6
d_gene: .
CDR3aa: CASRKTAWAYEQYF

j_gene: TRBJ2-1
v_gene: TRBV21-1
d_gene: .
CDR3aa: CASSSPGSPDNEQFF

j_gene: TRBJ2-1
v_gene: TRBV7-9
d_gene: TRBD2
CDR3aa: CASSRTSGRSNEQFF

j_gene: TRBJ2-7
v_gene: TRBV19
d_gene: TRBD1
CDR3aa: CASSRTGTGGFYEQYF

j_gene: TRBJ1-2
v_gene: TRBV14
d_gene: .
CDR3aa: CASSRDKTYGYTF

j_gene: TRBJ1-1
v_gene: TRBV9
d_gene: .
CDR3aa: CASSVAGGHTEAFF

j_gene: TRBJ1-4
v_gene: TRBV30
d_gene: .
CDR3aa: CAWHDRGREKLFF

j_gene: TRBJ2-3
v_gene: TRBV5-4
d_gene: TRBD2
CDR3aa: CASSLTSEYTDTQYF

j_gene: TRBJ1-2
v_gene: TRBV6-1
d_gene: .
CDR3aa: CASSEGSHYGYTF

j_gene: TRBJ2-7
v_gene: TRBV7-2
d_gene: .
CDR3aa: CASSLELGGQQGYEQYF

j_gene: TRBJ2-4
v_gene: TRBV13
d_gene: TRBD1
CDR3aa: CASSRDRFGIQYF

j_gene: TRBJ2-7
v_gene: TRBV23-1
d_gene: .
CDR3aa: CASSQPYPSAEIYEQYF

j_gene: TRBJ2-2
v_gene: TRBV25-1
d_gene: .
CDR3aa: CARLSGGELFF

j_gene: TRBJ2-7
v_gene: TRBV15
d_gene: TRBD2
CDR3aa: CATSRDSIREGRYEQYF

j_gene: TRBJ2-7
v_gene: TRBV28
d_gene: TRBD1
CDR3aa: CASSYSGQGRGNEQYF

j_gene: TRBJ1-5
v_gene: TRBV6-6
d_gene: TRBD1
CDR3aa: CASSYSQGGGQPQHF

j_gene: TRBJ2-5
v_gene: TRBV5-8
d_gene: TRBD2
CDR3aa: CASSFGRILAGAQETQYF

j_gene: TRBJ2-6
v_gene: TRBV19
d_gene: .
CDR3aa: CASSRSSGANVLTF

j_gene: TRBJ2-7
v_gene: TRBV5-6
d_gene: .
CDR3aa: CASSPGQREQYF

j_gene: TRBJ2-7
v_gene: TRBV27
d_gene: TRBD2
CDR3aa: CASRKGLAGGGITYEQYF

j_gene: TRBJ2-5
v_gene: TRBV28
d_gene: TRBD2
CDR3aa: CASSFQLAGVMETQYF

j_gene: TRBJ1-3
v_gene: TRBV4-1
d_gene: .
CDR3aa: CASSHRDTSGSGNTIYF

j_gene: TRBJ2-7
v_gene: TRBV18
d_gene: TRBD2
CDR3aa: CASSSGLAGLSEQYF

j_gene: TRBJ1-6
v_gene: TRBV6-1
d_gene: .
CDR3aa: CASRDSISNSPLHF

j_gene: TRBJ2-5
v_gene: TRBV7-9
d_gene: TRBD2
CDR3aa: CASSPSLAGVETQYF

j_gene: TRBJ1-2
v_gene: TRBV11-2
d_gene: TRBD1
CDR3aa: CASRGTQTGAFPHYGYTF

j_gene: TRBJ2-1
v_gene: TRBV5-1
d_gene: TRBD2
CDR3aa: CASSLGLAGGKQDEQFF

j_gene: TRBJ1-4
v_gene: TRBV5-4
d_gene: TRBD1
CDR3aa: CASSPTGGLANEKLFF

j_gene: TRBJ1-1
v_gene: TRBV6-5
d_gene: TRBD1
CDR3aa: CASTDRGRNTEAFF

j_gene: TRBJ2-7
v_gene: TRBV6-5
d_gene: TRBD2
CDR3aa: CASSYDGGRVYEQYF

j_gene: TRBJ2-7
v_gene: TRBV7-8
d_gene: TRBD2
CDR3aa: CASSFTSGREYEQYF

j_gene: TRBJ2-5
v_gene: TRBV11-3
d_gene: TRBD1
CDR3aa: CASSSHRDRAGETQYF

j_gene: TRBJ2-1
v_gene: TRBV9
d_gene: TRBD2
CDR3aa: CASSVAGGGYNEQFF

j_gene: TRBJ1-2
v_gene: TRBV21-1
d_gene: .
CDR3aa: CASSELNTDRWEVGYTF

j_gene: TRBJ2-2
v_gene: TRBV5-1
d_gene: TRBD1
CDR3aa: CASSTPGTGTGELFF